These T cell receptor beta chains were read from a single sample in a study of blood T cell repertoires in COVID-19. Assay: immunoSEQ multiplex PCR; the TCRdb copy retains only in-frame clones and omits some. The sample has under 300,000 clones; about 89% are singletons. The sequenced sample was PBMCs or T cells enriched from blood (not recorded which). Every receptor here comes from a man aged 40-50 years who had recovered from COVID-19. Each CDR3 is given without its conserved first and last residue.

CDR3 length | V gene | CDR3 protein
14 | TRBV6-5 | ASSYEGGIESDTQY
14 | TRBV7-8 | ASSLGGNSYNSPLH
12 | TRBV5-1 | ASSVLQGYYGYT
13 | TRBV9 | ASSVNRGQTGELF
13 | TRBV19 | ASTEGSLSNQPQH
14 | TRBV21-1 | ASSNALAGDTDTQY
11 | TRBV18 | ASSQTGHYEQY
13 | TRBV3-1/TRBV3-2 | ASSQADWSYNEQF
14 | TRBV7-8 | ASSFPGLAAYNEQF
13 | TRBV4-1 | ASSPRTSGFYEQY
11 | TRBV6-6 | ASSYSMGEGYT
13 | TRBV24-1 | ATSVLGTGGYEQY
14 | TRBV4-2 | ASSQMRTGFNQPQH
10 | TRBV7-2 | ASSPDREKLF
13 | TRBV4-2 | ASSPGTGGGETQY
13 | TRBV7-9 | ASSSDRVMNTEAF
14 | TRBV9 | ASSVGLASGAYGYT
11 | TRBV6-5 | AIDTGEGYEQY
10 | TRBV6-5 | ASSRGNTEAF
11 | TRBV2 | ASMRGFNQPQH
12 | TRBV5-4 | ASSWDRGPYEQY
14 | TRBV6-2/TRBV6-3 | ASSSLAGGLSYEQF
11 | TRBV6-5 | ASSGHGSYEQY
14 | TRBV7-9 | ASSFHPTGGDYGYT
11 | TRBV28 | ASSLVINEKLF
12 | TRBV7-2 | ASSLGLSSSEAF
13 | TRBV6-5 | ASRGDRALNTEAF
14 | TRBV6-5 | ASSYGQAGHTGELF
12 | TRBV9 | ASSAGAGYNEQF
14 | TRBV5-1 | ASSLAWGPSYNEQF
12 | TRBV25-1 | ASSPMTGWEGYT
12 | TRBV7-9 | ALRILGIGNTIY
14 | TRBV9 | ASSPSSGRTYNEQF
11 | TRBV9 | ASSAGQHYGYT
14 | TRBV11-3 | ASSLGQGALNTEAF
14 | TRBV21-1 | ASSKTGDKSSYEQY
14 | TRBV7-2 | ASSLAGTSTTDTQY
15 | TRBV9 | ASSVADTRSYNSPLH
11 | TRBV7-9 | ASSLSGGYEQY
10 | TRBV29-1 | SVEYGTDTQY
11 | TRBV9 | ASSLQRNTEAF
17 | TRBV18 | ASSPLQGTSGRNAYEQY
13 | TRBV7-2 | ASSLEGQGTDTQY
13 | TRBV7-2 | ASSQGTSGRNEQF
12 | TRBV29-1 | STTLTATNYGYT
12 | TRBV28 | ASWDRSKHSPLH
14 | TRBV14 | ASSQDLSIGTDTQY
11 | TRBV10-1 | ASRRATLDEQF
12 | TRBV2 | ASLQDSNRYEQY
15 | TRBV21-1 | ASSKNVQGARNSPLH
14 | TRBV18 | ASSPAAGLRRTEAF
12 | TRBV7-2 | ASSPEYSGNTIY
12 | TRBV4-1 | ASSHHMSNEKLF
13 | TRBV12-5 | ASVTGQTPYNEQF
13 | TRBV28 | ASSLQGAGTDTQY
12 | TRBV6-5 | ASSDTSGTYEQY
16 | TRBV19 | ASSTPAGLAGGPDTQY